This TCR beta chain was retrieved from a study of beta chain features in type 1 diabetes. V lost 8 bases and J 1 base, leaving 6 bases between the germline ends. The CDR3 loop spans 13 amino acids. Germline CDR1 reads SEHNR; CDR2 reads FQNEAQ (reference sequence). Study-wide results and caveats: A pattern of fewer insertions and more deletions at VDJ junctions was seen in type 1 diabetes patients.

Averaging about 120 mL, one heparinised blood draw was given by each donor. A note on this clone: No antigen is known for it.

cDNA synthesis used the whole RNA isolate, giving expressed TCRB sequences. Sequencing was performed with immunoSEQ multiplex PCR; in TCRdb, only in-frame clones are kept and a portion is missing. The table lists more than 350,000 clones, around 10% of them singletons. Sequenced: naive CD4+ T cells from blood. This sequence originates from a woman younger than 30 in good health. The chain joins TRBV7-9 to TRBJ2-6; D remains ambiguous. CDR3 sequence (DNA): TGTGCCAGCGAAACGTCTGGGGCCAACGTCCTGACTTTC. This translates into CASETSGANVLTF.